Shown below are 9 T cell receptor beta chains from a single sample sequenced in a study of T cell responses to AZD1222 COVID-19 vaccine. Sequenced by immunoSEQ multiplex PCR; TCRdb stores in-frame clones only, minus some. The data contain some 190,000 clones, about 94% of them singletons. The sample in question was peripheral blood, obtained 28 days after the second dose of the MenACWY control vaccine. Receptors originate from an adult who received the MenACWY meningococcal vaccine as a control.

The V and J genes are TRBV4-1 and TRBJ2-7, with TRBD1 matching over 9 bases. The junction had 6 bases not matched to a gene; V was cut back by 5 bases and J by 4 bases. CDR1 is MGHRA and CDR2 is YSYEKL in the germline V gene. This CDR3 region has 14 residues. In nucleotides, the CDR3 is TGCGCCAGCAGCGCCCGGGACAGGGTATACGAGCAGTACTTC. It codes for CASSARDRVYEQYF.

The V and J genes are TRBV6-5 and TRBJ2-7; D may be TRBD2 (5 bases). V gave up 9 bases and J gave up 4 bases, with 13 bases separating them. The germline gives CDR1 MNHEY, CDR2 SVGAGI. The CDR3 runs 12 residues. Here the CDR3 reads CASFSSLYEQYF. CDR3 bases: TGTGCCAGTTTTTCTAGCCTGTACGAGCAGTACTTC.

This chain joins TRBV9 and TRBJ2-1, with 10 bases fitting TRBD2. Trimming cost V 4 bases and J 4 bases; bases outside gene matches: 5. Germline V gene lookup returns CDR1 SGDLS and CDR2 YYNGEE. The CDR3 is 15 residues long. The DNA for the CDR3 is TGTGCCAGCAGCTCCGGGACTAGCGCATACAATGAGCAGTTCTTC. Its translation: CASSSGTSAYNEQFF.

The chain employs TRBV15 and TRBJ2-7, with 9 bases aligning to TRBD2. J gave up 6 bases and V 0 bases, and 12 bases lay outside the gene matches. The CDR3 is 17 residues long. Per the germline V gene, CDR1 is LNHNV and CDR2 is YYDKDF (reference sequence). CDR3 residues: CATSRELTSGFSGEQYF. In nucleotides, the CDR3 is TGTGCCACCAGCAGAGAATTAACTAGCGGGTTCTCGGGCGAGCAGTACTTC.

This chain links TRBV19 with TRBJ2-7; D is undetermined. Germline V CDR1 and CDR2: LNHDA, SQIVND (reference sequence). V was trimmed by 5 bases and J by 0 bases, leaving 14 bases between them. CDR3 length equals 15 residues. The CDR3 sequence is CASSVNSRLSYEQYF. In nucleotides, the CDR3 is TGTGCCAGTAGTGTGAACAGTCGCCTCTCCTACGAGCAGTACTTC.

This sequence joins TRBV6-5 and TRBJ2-5; a possible D gene is TRBD1 (6 bases). Trimming removed 1 base from V and 1 base from J, with 7 bases in between. This CDR3 has 14 amino acids. Germline values: CDR1 MNHEY, CDR2 SVGAGI. The CDR3 region has the DNA TGTGCCAGCAGTTACTTACAGGGCCAAGAGACCCAGTACTTC. Residues: CASSYLQGQETQYF.

The CDR3 protein is CASSLVQLAGADTQYF. The CDR3 coding sequence is TGTGCCAGCAGCTTAGTTCAGTTGGCGGGAGCAGATACGCAGTATTTT. This chain connects TRBV7-9 to TRBJ2-3; 7 nucleotides agree with TRBD2. The CDR3 length is 16 residues. Germline V CDR1 and CDR2: SEHNR, FQNEAQ (reference sequence). After removal of 1 base from V and 4 bases from J, the junction contained 8 bases not matched to a gene.

This chain joins TRBV4-1 and TRBJ1-4; TRBD1 aligns across 7 bases. V was pared by 4 bases and J by 5 bases, with 7 bases of the junction left unmatched. The CDR3 extends over 15 amino acids. Germline CDR1 reads MGHRA; CDR2 reads YSYEKL. The CDR3 region has the DNA TGCGCCAGCAGCCCGCCGGGACAGAGAAATGAAAAACTGTTTTTT. Protein: CASSPPGQRNEKLFF.

This clone was seen a single time. This chain connects TRBV3-1 (or the pseudogene TRBV3-2) to TRBJ2-7; possibly TRBD1 for D (5 bases). V shed 6 bases and J shed 4 bases, with 10 bases lying between them. The CDR3 has 12 amino acids. The germline CDR1 and CDR2 sequences are LGHDT and YNNKEL (reference sequence). Written as DNA, the CDR3 is TGTGCCAGCAGTTTCGACAGATACGAGCAGTACTTC. Translating it yields CASSFDRYEQYF.